This is a list of T cell receptor beta chains from one sample in a study of shared clonotypes between healthy human individuals. The repertoire was sequenced with immunoSEQ multiplex PCR; TCRdb's copy has only in-frame clones and lacks some. This table holds over a million clones, roughly 96% found once. The sample was naive CD4+ T cells sorted from blood. These receptors were collected from a man younger than 40 in good health. CDR3s include the opening cysteine and the closing phenylalanine or tryptophan. A D gene is named only where the DNA matches it firmly. The size entry is marked missing in some rows and otherwise reads once, few, many or a size class.

d_call clone_size j_call v_call cdr3_nt cdr3_aa
NA once TRBJ1-1 TRBV2 TGTGCCAGCAGTACAAACAGGGAAGACACTGAAGCTTTCTTT CASSTNREDTEAFF
NA NA TRBJ1-1 TRBV29-1 TGCAGCGTTGTATTTGGGGGTAGAGCTTTCTTT CSVVFGGRAFF
NA NA TRBJ1-1 TRBV27 TGTGCCAGCTACAGATTCTCGGGAGGGGGCACTGAAGCTTTCTTT CASYRFSGGGTEAFF
NA NA TRBJ1-1 TRBV5-8 TGTGCCAGCAGCTTTGGTGCCCATCTGAACACTGAAGCTTTCTTT CASSFGAHLNTEAFF
NA NA TRBJ2-2 TRBV6-4 TGTGCCAGCAGTGAAGGGCCCACCGGGGAGCTGTTTTTT CASSEGPTGELFF
TRBD1 NA TRBJ2-5 TRBV5-4 TGTGCCAGCAGCTCCGGGACAGGGGTCGAGACCCAGTACTTC CASSSGTGVETQYF
NA once TRBJ2-4 TRBV29-1 TGCAGCGTTGAGGGCAGGGCCAAAAACATTCAGTACTTC CSVEGRAKNIQYF
NA NA TRBJ2-1 TRBV11-3 TGTGCCAGCAGCGCGGCGGGACAGACCGACAATGAGCAGTTCTTC CASSAAGQTDNEQFF
NA NA TRBJ2-7 TRBV9 TGTGCCAGCAGCGTCGGGACTTCCGGTCGGGAGCAGTACTTC CASSVGTSGREQYF
NA NA TRBJ2-7 TRBV11-2 TGTGCCAGCAGCTTAGTACAGGCTAGCTGGACGTTACACGAGCAGTACTTC CASSLVQASWTLHEQYF
NA NA TRBJ1-1 TRBV7-2 TGTGCCAGCAGCTTAGCGCAGCCAGGGGCGAACACTGAAGCTTTCTTT CASSLAQPGANTEAFF
NA few TRBJ2-7 TRBV9 TGTGCCAGCAGCGTAGCAGGGGCCGAATACGAGCAGTACTTC CASSVAGAEYEQYF
NA NA TRBJ1-2 TRBV28 TGTGCCAGCAGCGTACAGGGAGAGATCTATGGCTACACCTTC CASSVQGEIYGYTF
TRBD2 NA TRBJ2-7 TRBV10-3 TGTGCCATCAGTGAGTCGGCTAGCGGGAGCTCCTACGAGCAGTACTTC CAISESASGSSYEQYF
TRBD2 NA TRBJ2-7 TRBV19 TGTGCCAGTAGTATAGCGGGAGGATACCGCTACGAGCAGTACTTC CASSIAGGYRYEQYF
TRBD2 once TRBJ2-1 TRBV7-7 TGTGCTAGCAGCTCCGGACTAGCGAACGGCAATGAGCAGTTCTTC CASSSGLANGNEQFF
TRBD2 NA TRBJ2-1 TRBV7-9 TGTGCCAGCAGTAGAGGGACTAGCACCTACAATGAGCAGTTCTTC CASSRGTSTYNEQFF
TRBD1 NA TRBJ1-2 TRBV9 TGTGCCAGCAGCGGTCCCGGGACAGGGGATACTAACTATGGCTACACCTTC CASSGPGTGDTNYGYTF
NA NA TRBJ2-2 TRBV6-5 TGTGCCAGCAGTGACACCGGGGAGCTGTTTTTT CASSDTGELFF
NA NA TRBJ2-6 TRBV11-2 TGTGCCAGCGGCGCCGTCCTGACTTTC CASGAVLTF
TRBD2 NA TRBJ2-1 TRBV4-1 TGCGCCAGCAGCCCGAGCGGGAGGACGGATGAGCAGTTCTTC CASSPSGRTDEQFF
NA NA TRBJ2-7 TRBV5-6 TGTGCCAGCAGCTCCCCAGGACTCCCGTCCTACGAGCAGTACTTC CASSSPGLPSYEQYF
NA NA TRBJ2-5 TRBV5-1 TGCGCCAGCAGCTTACCCAAGGGTGGGCAAGAGACCCAGTACTTC CASSLPKGGQETQYF
NA NA TRBJ1-1 TRBV18 TGTGCCAGCTCACCGGACGGCTACACTGAAGCTTTCTTT CASSPDGYTEAFF
TRBD2 once TRBJ2-1 TRBV19 TGTGCCAGTAGTTTAGCGGGAGGGCCGGGCAATGAGCAGTTCTTC CASSLAGGPGNEQFF
NA NA TRBJ2-7 TRBV6-1 TGTGCCAGCTGCCGGGACGGGGCGGGATCTGACGAGCAGTACTTC CASCRDGAGSDEQYF
NA few TRBJ1-1 TRBV15 TGTGCCACCAGCGACAGGATGAACACTGAAGCTTTCTTT CATSDRMNTEAFF
TRBD1 NA TRBJ1-5 TRBV28 TGTGCCAGCAGTCGAAGCGGACAGGGTGGCAATCAGCCCCAGCATTTT CASSRSGQGGNQPQHF
TRBD2 NA TRBJ2-5 TRBV6-1 TGTGCCAGCGGACTAGCGGGAAGCGAGGGGACCCAGTACTTC CASGLAGSEGTQYF
NA once TRBJ2-3 TRBV25-1 TGTGCCAGCAGAGAGTTTAGCACAGATACGCAGTATTTT CASREFSTDTQYF